In its sample, the clone carrying this T cell receptor (beta chain) was seen many times. Its antigen is not known. This entry belongs to a study of T-cell reconstitution after alpha-beta-depleted transplantation in children. Unique molecular identifiers were used to barcode this TCRbeta library. TCRdb itself ran the PCR reads through MiXCR, one entry per CDR3 protein. Among just under 350,000 distinct CDR3 sequences listed, around 15% were seen once. Findings of the study overall: At the one-year point after transplant, T-cell counts and TCRbeta diversity were found to come mostly from T cells that had been newly produced. Surviving recipient cells, namely T cells and thymic progenitors, were the source of high day-60 TCRbeta diversity in some patients. In patients about two months after transplant, alpha-beta T cells reportedly arose from several hundred expanded graft clones.

The clonotype comes from a male patient aged 2 to 9 who had a stem cell transplant for acute lymphoblastic leukemia, so the T cells may come from the graft donor. The source material was PBMCs, mostly from graft donor cells, sampled 360 days after TCRalphabeta/CD19-depleted stem cell transplant.

The CDR3 sequence: CASSPRLGAGVVRGNNEQFF. The CDR3 DNA is TGTGCCAGCAGTCCGCGCCTAGGGGCGGGAGTTGTAAGGGGAAACAATGAGCAGTTCTTC. This chain uses TRBV12-3 or TRBV12-4 with TRBJ2-1, with 7 bases lining up with TRBD2. This CDR3 is built from 20 residues. After removal of 5 bases from V and 5 bases from J, the junction contained 24 bases not matched to a gene.